These T cell receptor beta chains were read from a single sample in a study of molecular identifiers for immune sequencing clone quantification. Using its own MiXCR run on the PCR reads, TCRdb lists one record per CDR3 protein. This table has about 500,000 distinct CDR3 sequences, around a fifth appearing once. Sample: naive CD8+ T cells from blood, with Jurkat cell RNA spiked in. The source of these receptors is a human donor in good health. Some libraries in this study had Jurkat cell RNA spiked in. CDR3s include the opening cysteine and the closing phenylalanine or tryptophan. A D gene is named only where the DNA matches it firmly. A row's size may be missing; if present it is once, few, many or a size class.

V gene,D gene,clone size,J gene,CDR3 protein,CDR3 DNA
TRBV29-1,TRBD1,many,TRBJ1-6,CSVADRGLGSPLHF,TGCAGCGTTGCCGACAGGGGGCTCGGTTCACCCCTCCACTTT
TRBV4-1,TRBD1,few,TRBJ1-2,CASSQDRGQGNSYGYTF,TGCGCCAGCAGCCAAGACCGGGGACAGGGAAATTCCTATGGCTACACCTTC
TRBV25-1,-,many,TRBJ2-2,CASRAVTNTGELFF,TGTGCCAGCAGGGCAGTGACGAACACCGGGGAGCTGTTTTTT
TRBV19,-,many,TRBJ1-1,CASSVSGYTEAFF,TGTGCCAGCAGCGTGTCAGGGTACACTGAAGCTTTCTTT
TRBV5-1,-,-,TRBJ2-1,CASSQGRVGGYNEQFF,TGCGCCAGCAGTCAGGGACGAGTAGGGGGTTACAATGAGCAGTTCTTC
TRBV7-9,-,many,TRBJ1-1,CASSLVRGERTEAFF,TGTGCCAGCAGCTTAGTACGGGGTGAAAGGACTGAAGCTTTCTTT
TRBV7-3,-,many,TRBJ2-1,CASSPGQTLYNEQFF,TGTGCCAGCAGCCCAGGACAGACACTTTACAATGAGCAGTTCTTC
TRBV5-6,TRBD2,many,TRBJ2-3,CASTKQGSGVTDTQYF,TGTGCCAGCACCAAGCAGGGCAGCGGGGTCACAGATACGCAGTATTTT
TRBV7-2,-,many,TRBJ2-5,CASSFILQGGGLLRETQYF,TGTGCCAGCAGCTTCATCCTCCAGGGGGGGGGTCTACTGAGAGAGACCCAGTACTTC
TRBV29-1,-,many,TRBJ2-3,CSVATGIRTDTQYF,TGCAGCGTCGCTACAGGGATACGCACAGATACGCAGTATTTT
TRBV4-3,-,many,TRBJ1-2,CASSQERWTDNYGYTF,TGCGCCAGCAGCCAAGAACGGTGGACCGATAACTATGGCTACACCTTC
TRBV20-1,-,many,TRBJ2-6,CSARFPGTDASGANVLTF,TGCAGTGCTAGATTCCCCGGGACGGACGCATCTGGGGCCAACGTCCTGACTTTC
TRBV13,TRBD1,many,TRBJ2-7,CASSLGDRGYEQYF,TGTGCCAGCAGCTTAGGGGACAGGGGGTACGAGCAGTACTTC
TRBV7-3,-,many,TRBJ2-1,CASSFTGTGEQFF,TGTGCCAGCAGCTTTACAGGGACGGGTGAGCAGTTCTTC
TRBV5-1,-,many,TRBJ1-1,CASNQDIQNTEAFF,TGCGCCAGCAACCAGGACATACAGAACACTGAAGCTTTCTTT
TRBV27,TRBD2,-,TRBJ2-1,CASSFTLAGYEQFF,TGTGCCAGCAGTTTTACACTAGCGGGATATGAGCAATTCTTC
TRBV24-1,-,-,TRBJ1-4,CATSDPSGEKLFF,TGTGCCACCAGTGACCCCTCAGGCGAAAAACTGTTTTTT
TRBV6-1,-,-,TRBJ1-1,CASSELWGGANTEAFF,TGTGCCAGCAGTGAATTATGGGGGGGCGCGAACACTGAAGCTTTCTTT
TRBV27,-,few,TRBJ2-7,CASSSRGDYYEQYF,TGTGCCAGCAGTTCCCGGGGCGATTACTACGAGCAGTACTTC
TRBV27,-,few,TRBJ1-6,CASSLDGGSYNSPLHF,TGTGCCAGCAGTTTAGACGGGGGCTCCTATAATTCACCCCTCCACTTT
TRBV7-9,TRBD2,many,TRBJ2-2,CASSPLAGANGELFF,TGTGCCAGCAGCCCATTGGCGGGAGCAAACGGGGAGCTGTTTTTT
TRBV12-3/TRBV12-4,-,-,TRBJ1-1,CASSFQGTGTEAFF,TGTGCCAGCAGTTTCCAGGGAACAGGGACTGAAGCTTTCTTT
TRBV5-6,-,few,TRBJ2-7,CASSLGRMSYEQYF,TGTGCCAGCAGCTTGGGCAGGATGTCCTACGAGCAGTACTTC
TRBV6-5,-,few,TRBJ1-1,CASSAQGGYTEAFF,TGTGCCAGCAGTGCGCAGGGTGGTTACACTGAAGCTTTCTTT
TRBV5-1,-,many,TRBJ2-7,CASSPTNPEFEQYF,TGCGCCAGCAGCCCAACCAACCCCGAGTTCGAGCAGTACTTC
TRBV12-3/TRBV12-4,-,many,TRBJ1-3,CASNGGRASGNTIYF,TGTGCCAGCAACGGTGGGCGAGCCTCTGGAAACACCATATATTTT
TRBV29-1,-,-,TRBJ1-2,CSVRTEDQTYGYTF,TGCAGCGTTAGGACAGAGGATCAGACTTATGGCTACACCTTC
TRBV19,TRBD1,-,TRBJ2-2,CASVGQGQSVGTGELFF,TGTGCCAGTGTGGGACAGGGTCAGTCGGTTGGCACCGGGGAGCTGTTTTTT
TRBV6-2/TRBV6-3,-,many,TRBJ2-5,CASRGVRNQETQYF,TGTGCCAGCAGAGGGGTCAGGAACCAAGAGACCCAGTACTTC
TRBV4-3,TRBD1,many,TRBJ2-7,CASSQDLGTGGEQYF,TGCGCCAGCAGCCAAGATCTCGGGACAGGCGGCGAGCAGTACTTC
TRBV7-2,-,many,TRBJ2-1,CASSLGGQGTYNEQFF,TGTGCCAGCAGCTTAGGCGGTCAGGGGACCTACAATGAGCAGTTCTTC
TRBV2,TRBD1,many,TRBJ1-2,CASSSRTGMDYGYTF,TGTGCCAGCAGTTCCCGGACAGGGATGGACTATGGCTACACCTTC
TRBV7-9,TRBD1,many,TRBJ1-2,CASSLTGEAYGYTF,TGTGCCAGCAGCTTGACAGGGGAGGCCTATGGCTACACCTTC
TRBV7-9,TRBD1,-,TRBJ2-2,CANSYGTGDPNTGELFF,TGTGCCAACAGCTATGGGACAGGGGACCCGAACACCGGGGAGCTGTTTTTT
TRBV4-2,TRBD2,-,TRBJ2-7,CASSSWEGLNEQYF,TGTGCCAGCAGCTCTTGGGAGGGTTTAAACGAGCAGTACTTC
TRBV19,-,-,TRBJ2-7,CASSIFGGDLYEQYF,TGTGCCAGTAGTATTTTTGGCGGGGACCTCTACGAGCAGTACTTC
TRBV6-2/TRBV6-3,TRBD1,many,TRBJ2-6,CASSTPGTGGSGANVLTF,TGTGCCAGCAGTACCCCCGGGACAGGGGGCTCTGGGGCCAACGTCCTGACTTTC
TRBV12-3/TRBV12-4,TRBD1,many,TRBJ2-2,CASSSGTGPTGELFF,TGTGCCAGCAGTTCCGGGACAGGACCCACCGGGGAGCTGTTTTTT
TRBV29-1,-,many,TRBJ2-3,CSVQTFGPTDADTQYF,TGCAGCGTTCAAACGTTCGGTCCAACGGACGCAGATACGCAGTATTTT
TRBV6-6,TRBD1,few,TRBJ1-5,CASSYSPQRDRGNQPQHF,TGTGCCAGCAGTTACTCCCCTCAACGGGACAGGGGAAATCAGCCCCAGCATTTT
TRBV6-1,-,-,TRBJ1-3,CASRPGLMRSGNTIYF,TGTGCCAGCAGACCGGGACTGATGCGCTCTGGAAACACCATATATTTT
TRBV6-5,TRBD1,many,TRBJ2-7,CASSYSLGQLAYEQYF,TGTGCCAGCAGTTACAGCCTGGGACAGTTAGCCTACGAGCAGTACTTC
TRBV5-6,TRBD1,many,TRBJ2-7,CASSLAWDRPYEQYF,TGTGCCAGCAGCTTGGCCTGGGACAGACCATACGAGCAGTACTTC
TRBV7-9,-,many,TRBJ2-7,CASSPSGVEQYF,TGTGCCAGCAGCCCGAGTGGGGTCGAGCAGTACTTC
TRBV27,TRBD1,-,TRBJ2-7,CASSLGDSSYYEQYF,TGTGCCAGCAGTTTGGGGGACAGCAGTTACTACGAGCAGTACTTC
TRBV7-8,-,many,TRBJ2-4,CASSSPFSATKNIQYF,TGTGCCAGCAGCTCCCCATTTAGCGCGACCAAAAACATTCAGTACTTC
TRBV6-2/TRBV6-3,TRBD2,-,TRBJ2-3,CAGSYSIAGGPDTQYF,TGTGCCGGCAGTTACTCTATAGCGGGAGGGCCCGATACGCAGTATTTT
TRBV27,TRBD1,-,TRBJ2-5,CASSRQGALWETQYF,TGTGCCAGCAGCCGACAGGGGGCGTTATGGGAGACCCAGTACTTC
TRBV7-8,-,many,TRBJ1-3,CASSRYGGAGNTIYF,TGTGCCAGCAGCCGATATGGAGGTGCAGGAAACACCATATATTTT
TRBV6-1,-,many,TRBJ2-3,CASRPVLTDTQYF,TGTGCCAGCAGGCCAGTTTTGACAGATACGCAGTATTTT
TRBV2,-,many,TRBJ2-3,CASSEFASASTDTQYF,TGTGCCAGCAGTGAATTTGCTAGCGCTAGCACAGATACGCAGTATTTT
TRBV6-5,-,many,TRBJ2-2,CASSYRGGELFF,TGTGCCAGCAGTTACCGTGGGGGGGAGCTGTTTTTT
TRBV15,-,-,TRBJ2-7,CATSRDRDGFYEQYF,TGTGCCACCAGCAGAGATCGGGACGGTTTCTACGAGCAGTACTTC
TRBV7-2,-,-,TRBJ2-2,CASSLEGELFF,TGTGCCAGCAGCTTAGAGGGGGAGCTGTTTTTT